These 5 T cell receptor beta chains share one sample of origin, sequenced in a study of blood T cell repertoires in COVID-19. Sequencing used immunoSEQ multiplex PCR; TCRdb keeps in-frame clones, though not all of them. The table lists roughly 59,000 clones, around four fifths of them singletons. Material: peripheral blood. The receptors shown here come from an elderly man with acute or convalescent COVID-19.

V and J are TRBV5-1 and TRBJ1-4; tentatively, D is TRBD1 (5 bases). The CDR3 totals 14 residues. The V gene lost 1 base and the J gene lost 5 bases, with 9 bases spanning the gap. The germline CDR1 and CDR2 sequences are SGHRS and YFSETQ. CDR3 nucleotide sequence: TGCGCCAGCAGCTTGATCGACAGCAATGAAAAACTGTTTTTT. This codes for CASSLIDSNEKLFF.

The chain links TRBV11-3 to TRBJ2-1; 11 bases are a match to TRBD1. Germline V gene data show CDR1 as SGHNT and CDR2 as YENEEA. V lost 5 bases, J lost 4 bases, and 4 bases stayed unmatched. The CDR3 runs 15 residues. This CDR3 is CASSPGTGGYNEQFF. For the CDR3, the DNA is TGTGCCAGCAGCCCGGGGACAGGGGGTTACAATGAGCAGTTCTTC.

Here the CDR3 reads CASSAGTSGSEQFF. DNA of the CDR3: TGTGCCAGCAGCGCAGGGACTAGCGGGAGTGAGCAGTTCTTC. The V call is TRBV11-2, the J call TRBJ2-1; 14 nucleotides agree with TRBD2. After removal of 5 bases from V and 9 bases from J, the junction contained 3 bases not matched to a gene. The CDR3 runs to 14 residues. Germline V lookup: CDR1 SGHAT, CDR2 FQNNGV.

In its sample, this clone was seen a few times. The gene calls are TRBV18 and TRBJ1-1; TRBD1 matches at 12 bases. The germline V gene encodes CDR1 KGHSH and CDR2 LQKENI. V lost 2 bases and J lost 8; bases outside the gene matches: 6. This CDR3 contains 15 residues. CDR3 coding DNA: TGTGCCAGCTCACCAAGACCGGGACAGGGGGCCGAAGCTTTCTTT. This codes for CASSPRPGQGAEAFF.

This clone was observed a few times. The genes are TRBV28 and TRBJ1-4; 8 bases are a match to TRBD1. The CDR3 contains 17 residues. J lost 5 bases, V lost 4 bases, and 12 bases had no gene match. Germline CDR1 and CDR2: MDHEN and SYDVKM. The CDR3 DNA sequence: TGTGCCAGCAGTTCGATGACCGACAGGGGCAGCAATGAAAAACTGTTTTTT. Protein: CASSSMTDRGSNEKLFF.